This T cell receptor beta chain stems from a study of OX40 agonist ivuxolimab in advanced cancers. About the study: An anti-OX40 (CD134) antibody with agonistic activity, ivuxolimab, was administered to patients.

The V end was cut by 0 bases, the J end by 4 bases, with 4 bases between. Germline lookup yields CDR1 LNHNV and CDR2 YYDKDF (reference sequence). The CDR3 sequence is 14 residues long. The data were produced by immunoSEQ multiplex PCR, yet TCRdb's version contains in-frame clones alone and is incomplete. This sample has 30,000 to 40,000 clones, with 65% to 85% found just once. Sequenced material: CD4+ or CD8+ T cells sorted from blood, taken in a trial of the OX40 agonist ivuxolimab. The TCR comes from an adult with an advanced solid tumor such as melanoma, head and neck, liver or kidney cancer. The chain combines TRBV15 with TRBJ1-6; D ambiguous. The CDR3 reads CATSRDSYNSPLHF. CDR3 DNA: TGTGCCACCAGCAGAGACAGTTATAATTCACCCCTCCACTTT. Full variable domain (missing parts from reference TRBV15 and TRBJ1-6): DAMVIQNPRYQVTQFGKPVTLSCSQTLNHNVMYWYQQKSSQAPKLLFHYYDKDFNNEADTPDNFQSRRPNTSFCFLDIRSPGLGDTAMYLCATSRDSYNSPLHFGNGTRLTVT.